This T cell receptor (delta chain) was captured in a study of Vδ1+ human thymocytes. Study-level points and caveats: Thymic TRG and TRD repertoires appeared highly polyclonal.

Extracted RNA was reverse transcribed into cDNA. CDR3 amplicons came from multiplex PCR with pooled V-gene forward and constant-region reverse primers. TCRdb reanalysed the multiplex PCR reads with CATT. The table shows 50,000 to 75,000 delta-chain clones, with roughly 15% occurring only once. After alphabeta T cell depletion, CD3+ Vdelta1+ Vdelta2- thymocytes were sorted. The germline V gene encodes CDR1 TSWWSYY and CDR2 QGS. This CDR3 comprises 18 residues. V lost 5 bases to trimming and J lost 2 bases; unmatched junction nucleotides: 12. This clone was seen a handful of times. Its antigen remains unknown.

The origin of this receptor is a girl in the first two years of life who had congenital heart surgery. The sample comprised Vdelta1+ gamma-delta thymocytes from the thymus. Documented subset: FACS-sorted CD3+ TCRalphabeta- TCRVdelta1+ TCRVdelta2- thymocytes. V is TRDV1 and J is TRDJ1; TRDD3 agrees at 12 bases. The CDR3 bases are TGTGCTCTTGGGCGCCTTCACCCTGGGGGATACGCGACCGATAAACTCATCTTT. Protein product: CALGRLHPGGYATDKLIF.